Listed below are T cell receptor beta chains from one sample, sequenced in a study of Ad26.COV2.S vaccination and SARS-CoV-2 variants. The table came from immunoSEQ multiplex PCR; TCRdb's copy has only in-frame clones and leaves some out. The sample lists about 180,000 clones, around 88% occurring once. Material: peripheral blood, obtained after recovery from COVID-19. These receptors were taken from a human donor who had recovered from COVID-19. Both conserved end residues are part of each CDR3. Clone size appears in some rows only: once, few, many, or a class for an expanded clone.

clone_size j_call v_call cdr3_aa
- TRBJ2-3 TRBV27 CASSLPGSDTQYF
- TRBJ1-5 TRBV18 CASSPRGFRGEGQPQHF
once TRBJ2-1 TRBV5-4 CASSTDSYNEQFF
- TRBJ2-1 TRBV29-1 CSVDHLYNEQFF
- TRBJ2-2 TRBV7-3 CASSPFGGAAGELFF
- TRBJ2-2 TRBV7-8 CASSATGTSGRVTGELFF
few TRBJ2-7 TRBV7-8 CASSLAHDRAKYEQYF
- TRBJ1-1 TRBV5-1 CASSPVVGEATEAFF
- TRBJ2-5 TRBV10-3 CAISAGGSQETQYF
- TRBJ1-2 TRBV29-1 CSVEDRLYGYTF
- TRBJ1-3 TRBV7-2 CASSLSHRSGNTIYF
- TRBJ1-1 TRBV3-1/TRBV3-2 CASSFHGDMNTEAFF
- TRBJ2-3 TRBV5-5 CASSLAPRQGPDTQYF
- TRBJ2-1 TRBV11-2 CASSLAGGVYNEQFF
once TRBJ2-2 TRBV18 CASSSTARGTGELFF
- TRBJ1-1 TRBV5-5 CASSSQGQMNTEAFF